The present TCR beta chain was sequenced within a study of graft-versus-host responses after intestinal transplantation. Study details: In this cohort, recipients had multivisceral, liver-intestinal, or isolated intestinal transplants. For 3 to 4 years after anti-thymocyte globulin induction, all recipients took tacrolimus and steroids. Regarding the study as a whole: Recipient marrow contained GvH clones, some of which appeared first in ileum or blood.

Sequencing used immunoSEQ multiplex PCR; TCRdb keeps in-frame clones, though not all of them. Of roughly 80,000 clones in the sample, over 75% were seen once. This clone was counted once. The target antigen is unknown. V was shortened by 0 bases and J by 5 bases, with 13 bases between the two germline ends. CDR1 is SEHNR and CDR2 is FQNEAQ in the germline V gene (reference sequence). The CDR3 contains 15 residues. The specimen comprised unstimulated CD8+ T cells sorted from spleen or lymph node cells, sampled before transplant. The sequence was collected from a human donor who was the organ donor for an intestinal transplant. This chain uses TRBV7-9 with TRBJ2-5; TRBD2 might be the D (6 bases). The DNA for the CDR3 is TGTGCCAGCAGCTTAGCATCTGTCCTAGCGGAGACCCAGTACTTC. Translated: CASSLASVLAETQYF.